The 2 T cell receptor beta chains in this list originate from one sample, sequenced in a study of regulatory T cells in long-lasting Graves disease. The time point: newly diagnosed GD, antithyroid drugs for less than 3 months. The TCR library was made from RNA that had been extracted from PBMCs in TRIzol. With iRepertoire HTBI primers and Arm-PCR of CDR3 regions, TCR beta libraries were built. TCRdb processed the multiplex PCR reads anew with MiXCR; each CDR3 protein has one entry. This sample carries about 370,000 distinct CDR3 sequences, roughly a sixth of them seen once, and the ten largest clones take approximately 21%. Material: peripheral blood mononuclear cells (PBMCs), obtained at new diagnosis, from a patient treated with antithyroid drugs. Every receptor here comes from a female donor with Graves disease.

Ten or more counts support this clonotype. The V call is TRBV20-1, the J call TRBJ2-5; possible D gene TRBD2, 5 bases. Germline CDR1 is DFQATT and CDR2 is SNEGSKA (reference sequence). V was cut by 0 bases and J by 3 bases, with 11 bases left in between. The CDR3 totals 14 residues. CDR3 in DNA: TGCAGTGCTAGAGATTTGCCAGCGGAAGAGACCCAGTACTTC. This codes for CSARDLPAEETQYF.

In this sample, this clonotype turned up many times. The genes are TRBV6-1 and TRBJ1-2; possible D gene TRBD1, 5 bases. CDR1 is MNHNS, CDR2 SASEGT, per germline. Between the trimmed V and J ends, which lost 6 bases and 5 bases, there was a span of 22 bases. The CDR3 loop spans 16 amino acids. CDR3 coding DNA: TGTGCCAGCAGCGACGGGGGTAGGGAAGTGGCGTATGGCTACACCTTC. This codes for CASSDGGREVAYGYTF.